The 32 T cell receptor beta chains reported below all come from one sample, sequenced in a study of early T cells in non-severe SARS-CoV-2 infection. TCRdb passed the 5' RACE reads through MiXCR, listing each CDR3 protein once. Of tens of thousands of distinct CDR3 sequences in the sample, around 15% are singletons; the top ten hold 6.1%. The sequenced sample was whole blood. The receptors originated from an adult who was a healthcare worker with PCR-confirmed SARS-CoV-2 infection or an uninfected control (not recorded which).

By frequency in the sample, this clonotype is medium-sized. V is TRBV2 and J is TRBJ2-7; D tentatively reads TRBD1 or TRBD2 (5 bases each). Germline-derived CDR1 and CDR2 are SNHLY and FYNNEI. The CDR3 spans 15 residues. The ends were cut back, 3 bases at V and 2 bases at J, with 14 bases in the middle. This CDR3 reads CASSEWDVGTYEQYF. CDR3 bases: TGTGCCAGCAGTGAGTGGGACGTGGGGACCTACGAGCAGTACTTC.

This clonotype was counted a few times. This chain links TRBV24-1 with TRBJ2-3, with D possibly being TRBD2 (6 bases). This CDR3 has 16 amino acids. In germline, CDR1 is KGHDR, CDR2 SFDVKD. Deletions cut 4 bases from V and 4 bases from J, with 17 bases between. The CDR3 DNA reads TGTGCCACCAGTGAACCGGGAGAGGATGTTTCAGATACGCAGTATTTT. It encodes CATSEPGEDVSDTQYF.

This clonotype was detected a few times. The genes are TRBV20-1 and TRBJ1-5; D is unclear. The CDR3 totals 15 residues. CDR1 is DFQATT, CDR2 SNEGSKA, per germline (reference sequence). The V end was cut by 3 bases, the J end by 0 bases, with 12 bases between. The CDR3 sequence is CSASSSTGSNQPQHF. The CDR3 DNA is TGCAGTGCTAGCTCTAGTACGGGTAGCAATCAGCCCCAGCATTTT.

The sample holds many counts of this clonotype. The V gene is TRBV29-1, the J gene TRBJ1-1; D perhaps matches TRBD1 (5 bases). Germline V gene data show CDR1 as SQVTM and CDR2 as ANQGSEA. Trimming left V 7 bases short and J 1 base short, with 13 bases between. The CDR3 runs 13 residues. The CDR3 here is CSAGKGTNTEAFF. CDR3 DNA sequence: TGCAGCGCAGGTAAAGGGACGAACACTGAAGCTTTCTTT. The variable domain in full, with the rest retrieved from reference TRBV29-1 and TRBJ1-1, is SAVISQKPSRDICQRGTSLTIQCQVDSQVTMMFWYRQQPGQSLTLIATANQGSEATYESGFVIDKFPISRPNLTFSTLTVSNMSPEDSSIYLCSAGKGTNTEAFFGQGTRLTVV.

This clonotype has ten or more counts. This sequence joins TRBV27 and TRBJ2-5; weak D call: TRBD2 (6 bases). The V end was cut by 4 bases, the J end by 3 bases, with 15 bases between. This CDR3 is 15 amino acids long. Germline CDR1 MNHEY, CDR2 SMNVEV (reference sequence). In DNA, the CDR3 is TGTGCCAGCAGTTGGAAAGACGGGACTGAAGAGACCCAGTACTTC. Translated, it gives CASSWKDGTEETQYF.

The CDR3 nucleotides are TGTGCCAGCAGCGTAAGGGAGACCAACTACGAGCAGTACTTC. This codes for CASSVRETNYEQYF. The chain has TRBV9 and TRBJ2-7, with D possibly TRBD2 on 5 matching bases. V shed 1 base and J shed 3 bases, with 11 bases lying between them. The CDR3 loop spans 14 amino acids. In germline, CDR1 is SGDLS, CDR2 YYNGEE. Full variable domain (rest looked up from reference TRBV9 and TRBJ2-7): DSGVTQTPKHLITATGQRVTLRCSPRSGDLSVYWYQQSLDQGLQFLIQYYNGEERAKGNILERFSAQQFPDLHSELNLSSLELGDSALYFCASSVRETNYEQYFGPGTRLTVT.

This clonotype was observed a handful of times. This sequence joins TRBV29-1 and TRBJ2-2; no definite D call. Trimming cost V 7 bases and J 0 bases, with 9 bases left between them. The CDR3 is 13 amino acids. Germline CDR1 and CDR2: SQVTM and ANQGSEA. In DNA form, the CDR3 reads TGCAGCGCCCGTCCGGCGAACACCGGGGAGCTGTTTTTT. As protein: CSARPANTGELFF.

This clonotype came up a few times. The J gene is TRBJ1-4, the V gene TRBV15; the match to TRBD1 covers 9 bases. Germline V gene data show CDR1 as LNHNV and CDR2 as YYDKDF (reference sequence). V gave up 5 bases and J gave up 6 bases; unmatched junction bases: 7. The CDR3 loop spans 15 amino acids. The CDR3 coding sequence is TGTGCCACCAGCGAACCGGGACAGGGCGATGAAAAACTGTTTTTT. Protein product: CATSEPGQGDEKLFF.

This clonotype was found a few times. This chain uses TRBV28 with TRBJ2-1; 9 nucleotides line up with TRBD2. Germline CDR1 MDHEN, CDR2 SYDVKM. V shed 5 bases, J shed 6 bases, and the junction held 11 bases outside the gene matches. The CDR3 length is 16 residues. CDR3 sequence: CASSGLAGGPFNEQFF. As DNA, the CDR3 is TGTGCCAGCAGTGGCTTGGCGGGGGGGCCTTTCAATGAGCAGTTCTTC. Using reference TRBV28 and TRBJ2-1 for the parts outside the CDR3, the full variable domain is DVKVTQSSRYLVKRTGEKVFLECVQDMDHENMFWYRQDPGLGLRLIYFSYDVKMKEKGDIPEGYSVSREKKERFSLILESASTNQTSMYLCASSGLAGGPFNEQFFGPGTRLTVL.

This clonotype has more than one count but fewer than ten. The rearrangement links TRBV5-1 to TRBJ2-3; no clear D. Between the trimmed V and J ends, which lost 4 bases and 1 base, there was a span of 22 bases. The CDR3 is 18 residues long. CDR1 is SGHRS and CDR2 is YFSETQ in the germline V gene. In nucleotides, the CDR3 is TGCGCCAGCAGCCTAGACAATCCTTGGGCGGCTCGCACAGATACGCAGTATTTT. The encoded protein is CASSLDNPWAARTDTQYF.

The chain links TRBV29-1 to TRBJ2-7; D is undetermined. This CDR3 has 11 residues. V shed 3 bases and J shed 2 bases, with 5 bases lying between them. The germline gives CDR1 SQVTM, CDR2 ANQGSEA. The CDR3 coding sequence is TGCAGCGTTGAGGGTCCCTACGAGCAGTACTTC. Encoded protein: CSVEGPYEQYF.

V gene TRBV3-1 combines with J gene TRBJ1-1; the D is unclear. The CDR3 consists of 15 residues. V was trimmed by 4 bases and J by 2 bases, leaving 14 bases between them. Germline V gene lookup returns CDR1 LGHDT and CDR2 YNNKEL (reference sequence). In DNA, the CDR3 is TGTGCCAGCAGCCCGCGCTGGACGGGTAACACTGAAGCTTTCTTT. Protein sequence: CASSPRWTGNTEAFF.

In this sample, this clonotype turned up a few times. The gene calls are TRBV11-2 and TRBJ2-3; D may be TRBD1 (6 bases). V gave up 8 bases and J gave up 6 bases, with 15 bases separating them. The CDR3 extends over 13 amino acids. Looked up from germline, CDR1 is SGHAT and CDR2 is FQNNGV. CDR3 sequence reads: CASSSGHSDTQYF. The CDR3, as DNA: TGTGCCAGCTCCTCGGGACATTCGGATACGCAGTATTTT. The whole variable domain, filled in from reference TRBV11-2 and TRBJ2-3, reads EAGVAQSPRYKIIEKRQSVAFWCNPISGHATLYWYQQILGQGPKLLIQFQNNGVVDDSQLPKDRFSAERLKGVDSTLKIQPAKLEDSAVYLCASSSGHSDTQYFGPGTRLTVL.

Regarding this clonotype: The germline gene is not matched at one end of the junction; a read error may be the cause. The CDR3 DNA is TGTGTCAGCAGTGACGGTGTAACAGGGGATGTAATGTACTTC. The encoded protein is CVSSDGVTGDVMYF. This chain joins TRBV6-4 and TRBJ2-4; TRBD1 agrees at 7 bases. The CDR3 is 14 amino acids. Germline CDR1 is MRHNA and CDR2 is SNTAGT.

The chain couples TRBV6-5 to TRBJ1-5, with a possible D match to TRBD1 (6 bases). There are 15 residues in the CDR3. Germline CDR1 and CDR2: MNHEY and SVGAGI. Trimming took off 5 bases at V and 2 bases at J, with 13 bases between the two ends. The CDR3 is CASSRDRNGNQPQHF. The CDR3 DNA is TGTGCCAGCAGTCGTGACAGGAACGGCAATCAGCCCCAGCATTTT.

V and J are TRBV7-8 and TRBJ2-2, with D possibly matching TRBD1 (5 bases). Germline V gene sequence: CDR1 SGHVS, CDR2 FQNEAQ. The CDR3 sequence is 16 residues long. The V end was cut by 3 bases, the J end by 0 bases, with 11 bases between. CDR3 in DNA: TGTGCCAGCAGCTTCCTGTGGGGCGCGAACACCGGGGAGCTGTTTTTT. Its protein is CASSFLWGANTGELFF.

This clonotype was observed a handful of times. The gene calls are TRBV6-2 or TRBV6-3 and TRBJ2-1; 12 bases match TRBD2. CDR3 length: 17 residues. The V and J ends lost 4 bases and 6 bases, in that order; junction bases with no gene match: 10. Germline V gene data show CDR1 as MNHEY and CDR2 as SVGEGT. The CDR3 coding sequence is TGTGCCAGCAGTTCCCATACCCTAGCGGGGGGGCGCAATGAGCAGTTCTTC. Translating gives CASSSHTLAGGRNEQFF.

This clonotype was seen more than once but under ten times. J is TRBJ2-1 and V is TRBV29-1; D uncertain. This CDR3 comprises 11 residues. Germline CDR1 and CDR2: SQVTM and ANQGSEA. Trimming shortened V by 8 bases and J by 5 bases, and 10 bases separated the two germline ends. The CDR3 bases are TGCAGCCACAGAACTAACAATGAGCAGTTCTTC. Its protein is CSHRTNNEQFF.

This clonotype has just a few counts. The CDR3 sequence is CASSLVGSPLYNEQFF. CDR3 sequence (DNA): TGTGCCAGCAGCTTAGTTGGGTCACCCCTTTACAATGAGCAGTTCTTC. The V and J genes are TRBV7-2 and TRBJ2-1, with D uncertain. The CDR3 is made up of 16 amino acids. The ends were cut back, 1 base at V and 4 bases at J, with 14 bases in the middle. The germline gives CDR1 SGHTA, CDR2 FQGNSA.

The rearrangement joins TRBV20-1 to TRBJ2-3; D is perhaps TRBD2 (5 bases). This CDR3 has 13 residues. Germline V CDR1 and CDR2: DFQATT, SNEGSKA (reference sequence). V lost 6 bases and J 6 bases, leaving 16 bases between the germline ends. The CDR3 is CSAPSQEADTQYF. The CDR3 nucleotides are TGCAGTGCGCCATCCCAGGAGGCGGATACGCAGTATTTT.

J is TRBJ1-2 and V is TRBV4-3; D ambiguous. This CDR3 is built from 13 residues. Trimming took 1 base from V and 7 from J, leaving 10 bases between them. Germline assignment: CDR1 LGHNA and CDR2 YSLEER. The CDR3 spells CASSQVGSRGYTF. The CDR3 DNA reads TGCGCCAGCAGCCAAGTGGGGTCCCGTGGCTACACCTTC.

This clonotype was counted between two and nine times. V gene TRBV5-1 combines with J gene TRBJ1-6, with no clear D. V dropped 0 bases and J dropped 8 bases, with 12 bases sitting between them. Germline CDR1 is SGHRS and CDR2 is YFSETQ. The CDR3 consists of 15 residues. The CDR3 protein is CASSLDMTAYSPLHF. The CDR3 nucleotides read TGCGCCAGCAGCTTGGATATGACGGCTTATTCACCCCTCCACTTT.

By share, this clonotype ranks as medium-sized. The V call is TRBV29-1, the J call TRBJ2-3, with D possibly being TRBD1 or TRBD2 (6 bases each). From germline, CDR1 is SQVTM and CDR2 ANQGSEA. Deletions cut 7 bases from V and 3 bases from J, with 17 bases between. There are 14 residues in the CDR3. CDR3 amino acids: CSARRGIGTDTQYF. In nucleotides, the CDR3 is TGCAGCGCCAGGAGGGGGATCGGGACAGATACGCAGTATTTT.

In its sample, this clonotype was seen a few times. The gene calls are TRBV6-5 and TRBJ1-5; D is undetermined. V was trimmed by 2 bases and J by 7 bases, leaving 9 bases between them. Germline-derived CDR1 and CDR2 are MNHEY and SVGAGI. The CDR3 length is 13 residues. As DNA, the CDR3 is TGTGCCAGCAGTTACACGGCGGGCCAGCCCCAGCATTTT. It translates to CASSYTAGQPQHF.

This clonotype was observed a few times. This rearrangement joins TRBV29-1 to TRBJ2-7; 8 bases map to TRBD1. Germline-derived CDR1 and CDR2 are SQVTM and ANQGSEA. V lost 4 bases to trimming and J lost 3 bases; unmatched junction nucleotides: 2. This CDR3 has 12 amino acids. DNA for the CDR3: TGCAGCGTTGGGACAGGGCTCTACGAGCAGTACTTC. Encoded protein: CSVGTGLYEQYF.

V is TRBV5-5 and J is TRBJ1-4; D gene unclear. V was cut by 4 bases and J by 6 bases, with 13 bases left in between. This CDR3 spans 14 amino acids. Per the germline V gene, CDR1 is SGHKS and CDR2 is YYEKEE (reference sequence). CDR3: CASSPDVSYEKLFF. The CDR3 DNA is TGTGCCAGCAGCCCGGACGTAAGCTATGAAAAACTGTTTTTT. Combining the CDR3 with reference TRBV5-5 and TRBJ1-4 gives the whole variable domain DAGVTQSPTHLIKTRGQQVTLRCSPISGHKSVSWYQQVLGQGPQFIFQYYEKEERGRGNFPDRFSARQFPNYSSELNVNALLLGDSALYLCASSPDVSYEKLFFGSGTQLSVL.

At least ten counts were recorded for this clonotype. The rearrangement uses TRBV5-4 and TRBJ1-4; D is ambiguous. V lost 4 bases to trimming and J lost 8 bases, with 21 bases between them. The CDR3 totals 16 residues. Germline V gene data show CDR1 as SGHNT and CDR2 as YYREEE (reference sequence). The CDR3 DNA reads as TGTGCCAGCAGCGACGGGAGGGCAGAGATAGACGAAAAACTGTTTTTT. This gives the protein CASSDGRAEIDEKLFF. Filled out from reference TRBV5-4 and TRBJ1-4, the complete variable domain reads ETGVTQSPTHLIKTRGQQVTLRCSSQSGHNTVSWYQQALGQGPQFIFQYYREEENGRGNFPPRFSGLQFPNYSSELNVNALELDDSALYLCASSDGRAEIDEKLFFGSGTQLSVL.

This clonotype was seen ten or more times. This chain joins TRBV28 and TRBJ1-6; 7 nucleotides line up with TRBD1. The V gene end was trimmed by 6 bases and the J gene end by 9 bases; junction bases not matched to a gene: 14. CDR1 MDHEN and CDR2 SYDVKM come from the germline V gene. The CDR3 contains 16 residues. The CDR3 DNA sequence: TGTGCCAGCAGCCCCAGGGGGGACCCCAGGGGTTCACCCCTCCACTTT. Amino acid sequence: CASSPRGDPRGSPLHF.

The genes are TRBV25-1 and TRBJ2-1, with TRBD2 matching over 7 bases. The germline V gene encodes CDR1 MGHDK and CDR2 SYGVNS. The CDR3 runs to 15 residues. The V gene end was trimmed by 1 base and the J gene end by 4 bases; junction bases not matched to a gene: 4. The CDR3 is CASSELSGAYNEQFF. As DNA, the CDR3 is TGTGCCAGCAGTGAATTAAGCGGGGCTTACAATGAGCAGTTCTTC.

This clonotype has just a few counts. The rearrangement links TRBV4-1 to TRBJ1-3; D perhaps matches TRBD1 (6 bases). The V and J ends lost 2 bases and 11 bases respectively, with 16 bases between them. The CDR3 contains 14 residues. CDR1 is MGHRA and CDR2 is YSYEKL in the germline V gene. The DNA for the CDR3 is TGCGCCAGCAGCCAACCGACAGGTCGCAAGGCCATATATTTT. This encodes CASSQPTGRKAIYF.

The chain recombines TRBV24-1 with TRBJ2-2; D is perhaps TRBD1 (5 bases). The CDR3 contains 17 residues. V dropped 0 bases and J dropped 1 base, with 11 bases sitting between them. CDR1 and CDR2 from the germline V gene are KGHDR and SFDVKD. CDR3 sequence: CATSDLFQGGNTGELFF. CDR3 DNA sequence: TGTGCCACCAGTGATTTGTTTCAGGGCGGGAACACCGGGGAGCTGTTTTTT.

This clonotype has only a few counts. V and J are TRBV5-1 and TRBJ2-2; TRBD1 aligns across 10 bases. Trimming at V came to 3 bases and at J to 3 bases, leaving 8 bases not matched to a gene. Germline CDR1 is SGHRS and CDR2 is YFSETQ. The CDR3 is 17 amino acids. This chain's CDR3 is CASSSHRGTGDTGELFF. For the CDR3, the DNA is TGCGCCAGCAGCTCCCACCGGGGGACAGGGGACACCGGGGAGCTGTTTTTT.